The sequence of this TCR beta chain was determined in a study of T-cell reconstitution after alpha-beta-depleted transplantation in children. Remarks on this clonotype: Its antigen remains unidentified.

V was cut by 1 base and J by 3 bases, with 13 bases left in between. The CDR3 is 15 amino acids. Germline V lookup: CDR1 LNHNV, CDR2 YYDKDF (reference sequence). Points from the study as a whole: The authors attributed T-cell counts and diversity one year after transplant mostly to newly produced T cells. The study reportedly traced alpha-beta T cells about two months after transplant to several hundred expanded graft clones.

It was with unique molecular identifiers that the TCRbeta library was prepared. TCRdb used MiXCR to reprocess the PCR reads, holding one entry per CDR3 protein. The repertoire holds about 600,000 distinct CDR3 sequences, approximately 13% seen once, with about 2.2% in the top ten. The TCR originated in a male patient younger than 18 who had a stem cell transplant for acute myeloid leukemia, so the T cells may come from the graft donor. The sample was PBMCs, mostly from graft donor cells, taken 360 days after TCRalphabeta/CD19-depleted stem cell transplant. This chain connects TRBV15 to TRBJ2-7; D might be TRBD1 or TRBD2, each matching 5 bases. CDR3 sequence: CATSRGGTSVYEQYF. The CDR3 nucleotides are TGTGCCACCAGCAGAGGTGGGACCTCGGTCTACGAGCAGTACTTC. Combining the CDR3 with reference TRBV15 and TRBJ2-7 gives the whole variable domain DAMVIQNPRYQVTQFGKPVTLSCSQTLNHNVMYWYQQKSSQAPKLLFHYYDKDFNNEADTPDNFQSRRPNTSFCFLDIRSPGLGDTAMYLCATSRGGTSVYEQYFGPGTRLTVT.